A single sample gave rise to the 21 T cell receptor beta chains below, sequenced in a study of CD8+ T cells in alopecia areata. Extraction and reverse transcription of RNA yielded cDNA as the sequencing template. The protocol was immunoSEQ multiplex PCR, while the TCRdb copy is restricted to in-frame clones and leaves out a portion. The sample has approximately 120,000 clones, approximately 57% seen once; the top ten hold 5.7%. The treatment is: oral pan-JAK inhibitor, 5-10 mg twice daily. The sample here was CD4+ T cells sorted from blood, taken at week 4, from a patient treated with tofacitinib. The receptor set was obtained from a human donor with alopecia areata.

The chain uses TRBV28 and TRBJ2-7; the D call may be TRBD1 or TRBD2 (6 bases each). V gave up 5 bases and J gave up 0 bases, with 14 bases separating them. This CDR3 has 15 amino acids. Per germline, CDR1 MDHEN and CDR2 SYDVKM. In nucleotides, the CDR3 is TGTGCCAGCAGTCCATTACAGGGAGGCTCCTACGAGCAGTACTTC. It specifies CASSPLQGGSYEQYF.

This clone was seen a few times. This sequence joins TRBV7-9 and TRBJ2-5; no definite D call. The ends were cut back, 0 bases at V and 5 bases at J, with 13 bases in the middle. CDR1 SEHNR and CDR2 FQNEAQ come from the germline V gene (reference sequence). CDR3 length: 15 amino acids. The CDR3 nucleotides are TGTGCCAGCAGCTTAGCGGACGGGTTAGAGGAGACCCAGTACTTC. This sequence encodes CASSLADGLEETQYF.

The rearrangement uses TRBV5-1 and TRBJ2-1; possibly TRBD1 for D (6 bases). Trimming cost V 5 bases and J 3 bases, with 15 bases left between them. The CDR3 sequence is 15 residues long. Germline-derived CDR1 and CDR2 are SGHRS and YFSETQ. CDR3 loop: CASRDYLRGYNEQFF. CDR3 DNA: TGCGCCAGCAGAGACTACCTCAGGGGCTACAATGAGCAGTTCTTC. Full variable domain (remainder filled in from reference TRBV5-1 and TRBJ2-1): KAGVTQTPRYLIKTRGQQVTLSCSPISGHRSVSWYQQTPGQGLQFLFEYFSETQRNKGNFPGRFSGRQFSNSRSEMNVSTLELGDSALYLCASRDYLRGYNEQFFGPGTRLTVL.

J is TRBJ2-7 and V is TRBV6-5, with 9 bases identical to TRBD1. Trimming at V came to 6 bases and at J to 5 bases, leaving 8 bases not matched to a gene. The CDR3 is 14 amino acids. Per germline, CDR1 MNHEY and CDR2 SVGAGI. The CDR3 bases are TGTGCCAGCAGAGCGGGACAGGGCGTCCACGAGCAGTACTTC. It yields the protein CASRAGQGVHEQYF.

V is TRBV7-2 and J is TRBJ2-1; D is ambiguous. This CDR3 has 15 residues. V dropped 6 bases and J dropped 4 bases, with 16 bases sitting between them. Germline loops: CDR1 SGHTA, CDR2 FQGNSA. CDR3 nucleotide sequence: TGTGCCAGCAGTTCCCCGCGAGATACTTACAATGAGCAGTTCTTC. This translates into CASSSPRDTYNEQFF.

The genes are TRBV6-5 and TRBJ1-2; D might be TRBD1 (5 bases). The length of the CDR3 is 15 residues. The V gene lost 6 bases and the J gene lost 3 bases, with 17 bases spanning the gap. The germline gives CDR1 MNHEY, CDR2 SVGAGI. The CDR3 DNA reads as TGTGCCAGCAGCCCCCTCGGCAGGGTCGACTATGGCTACACCTTC. Translating it yields CASSPLGRVDYGYTF.

This clone came up a few times. This chain links TRBV5-1 with TRBJ2-7, with D perhaps matching TRBD1 or TRBD2 (6 bases each). V lost 3 bases to trimming and J lost 11 bases, with 15 bases between them. The CDR3 is made up of 12 amino acids. Germline CDR1 is SGHRS and CDR2 is YFSETQ. In DNA, the CDR3 is TGCGCCAGCAGCTCACAGGGAGGAGATGAGTACTTC. This sequence encodes CASSSQGGDEYF.

The rearrangement links TRBV30 to TRBJ1-2; 10 bases are a match to TRBD1. Germline assignment: CDR1 GTSNPN and CDR2 SVGIG (reference sequence). With V trimmed by 7 bases and J by 8 bases, 13 bases remained unmatched. This CDR3 has 14 amino acids. The CDR3 is CASTYPRDRGGYTF. The CDR3 nucleotides are TGTGCCTCGACCTACCCGCGGGACAGGGGAGGCTACACCTTC.

V gene TRBV2 combines with J gene TRBJ2-3; D remains unclear. The CDR3 is 15 residues long. The V gene lost 3 bases and the J gene lost 0 bases, with 10 bases spanning the gap. The germline gives CDR1 SNHLY, CDR2 FYNNEI. CDR3 loop: CASSEFKRSTDTQYF. DNA for the CDR3: TGTGCCAGCAGTGAGTTTAAGCGAAGCACAGATACGCAGTATTTT.

CDR3 amino acids: CASSLALAREDYGYTF. The DNA of the CDR3 is TGTGCCAGCAGCTTAGCGCTGGCCAGGGAGGACTATGGCTACACCTTC. This chain uses TRBV7-2 with TRBJ1-2; D might be TRBD1 (5 bases). Trimming removed 0 bases from V and 3 bases from J, with 14 bases in between. Germline values: CDR1 SGHTA, CDR2 FQGNSA. This CDR3 is built from 16 residues.

This clone was recorded once. The chain uses TRBV7-2 and TRBJ2-1; 10 bases are a match to TRBD2. After removal of 5 bases from V and 1 base from J, the junction contained 11 bases not matched to a gene. Germline CDR1 reads SGHTA; CDR2 reads FQGNSA. CDR3 length equals 18 residues. CDR3 amino acids: CASSPRGGTSASYNEQFF. DNA for the CDR3: TGTGCCAGCAGCCCCCGAGGGGGGACTAGCGCATCCTACAATGAGCAGTTCTTC.

The chain combines TRBV4-3 with TRBJ2-5, with 9 bases identical to TRBD2. CDR3 length equals 16 residues. Unmatched junction bases numbered 10, after V lost 1 base and J lost 7 bases. The germline V gene has CDR1 LGHNA and CDR2 YSLEER. The CDR3, as DNA: TGCGCCAGCAGCCAAGGGTGGGGACTAGCTCGAGGGACCCAGTACTTC. It encodes CASSQGWGLARGTQYF.

The chain has TRBV7-8 and TRBJ2-1; D ambiguous. The V gene's germline CDR1 is SGHVS and CDR2 FQNEAQ. CDR3 length: 12 amino acids. With 5 bases removed from V and 7 bases from J, the gap between germline ends came to 9 bases. Written as DNA, the CDR3 is TGTGCCAGCAGCGGGCCGAGAAATGAGCAGTTCTTC. This encodes CASSGPRNEQFF.

This rearrangement joins TRBV5-1 to TRBJ2-1; 11 positions match TRBD2. This CDR3 has 16 residues. V lost 3 bases and J lost 8; bases outside the gene matches: 10. From germline, CDR1 is SGHRS and CDR2 YFSETQ. CDR3 amino acids: CASSSISGRAGDEQFF. DNA of the CDR3: TGCGCCAGCAGCTCGATTAGCGGGAGGGCCGGGGATGAGCAGTTCTTC. Full variable domain (remainder filled in from reference TRBV5-1 and TRBJ2-1): KAGVTQTPRYLIKTRGQQVTLSCSPISGHRSVSWYQQTPGQGLQFLFEYFSETQRNKGNFPGRFSGRQFSNSRSEMNVSTLELGDSALYLCASSSISGRAGDEQFFGPGTRLTVL.

The genes are TRBV5-4 and TRBJ2-3; TRBD2 agrees at 9 bases. V trimming: 2 bases; J trimming: 2 bases; junction bases outside the gene matches: 3. CDR1 SGHNT and CDR2 YYREEE come from the germline V gene (reference sequence). The CDR3 covers 15 residues. CDR3 protein: CASSFTSGYTDTQYF. In DNA form, the CDR3 reads TGTGCCAGCAGCTTCACTAGCGGGTACACAGATACGCAGTATTTT. The full variable domain, completed using reference TRBV5-4 and TRBJ2-3, is ETGVTQSPTHLIKTRGQQVTLRCSSQSGHNTVSWYQQALGQGPQFIFQYYREEENGRGNFPPRFSGLQFPNYSSELNVNALELDDSALYLCASSFTSGYTDTQYFGPGTRLTVL.

The table lists this clone with a few counts. The chain links TRBV28 to TRBJ2-7; D not resolved. This CDR3 contains 13 residues. Trimming cost V 3 bases and J 2 bases, with 8 bases left between them. Germline assignment: CDR1 MDHEN and CDR2 SYDVKM. The CDR3 loop is CASSLREAYEQYF. The CDR3 DNA follows: TGTGCCAGCAGTTTGAGAGAGGCCTACGAGCAGTACTTC.

The CDR3 loop is CASRQGGHEQFF. In nucleotides, the CDR3 is TGTGCCAGCCGGCAGGGGGGGCATGAGCAGTTCTTC. The rearrangement joins TRBV2 to TRBJ2-1; the D call may be TRBD1 or TRBD2 (7 bases each). Germline CDR1 SNHLY, CDR2 FYNNEI. The germline V and J ends were trimmed by 8 bases and 8 bases, with 13 bases remaining between them. The CDR3 contains 12 residues.

The chain links TRBV29-1 to TRBJ1-1; D call uncertain. The CDR3 has 11 amino acids. Germline CDR1 reads SQVTM; CDR2 reads ANQGSEA. V lost 4 bases to trimming and J lost 7 bases, with 10 bases between them. CDR3 region: CSVVKANEAFF. In DNA form, the CDR3 reads TGCAGCGTTGTTAAAGCGAATGAAGCTTTCTTT. Complete variable domain (other parts from reference TRBV29-1 and TRBJ1-1): SAVISQKPSRDICQRGTSLTIQCQVDSQVTMMFWYRQQPGQSLTLIATANQGSEATYESGFVIDKFPISRPNLTFSTLTVSNMSPEDSSIYLCSVVKANEAFFGQGTRLTVV.

This clone has more than one count but fewer than ten. The genes are TRBV29-1 and TRBJ1-1; D possibly corresponds to TRBD1 (6 bases). V was trimmed by 3 bases and J by 4 bases, leaving 12 bases between them. This CDR3 comprises 13 residues. Per the germline V gene, CDR1 is SQVTM and CDR2 is ANQGSEA. CDR3 protein: CSVDQGRGTEAFF. The CDR3 DNA is TGCAGCGTTGATCAGGGGCGGGGCACTGAAGCTTTCTTT.

V and J are TRBV6-1 and TRBJ1-2, with TRBD1 matching 8 bases. V was pared by 3 bases and J by 5 bases, with 2 bases of the junction left unmatched. The CDR3 length is 13 residues. Germline-derived CDR1 and CDR2 are MNHNS and SASEGT. DNA of the CDR3: TGTGCCAGCAGTGAGACAGGGGATTATGGCTACACCTTC. As protein: CASSETGDYGYTF.

This clone was detected only a few times. This specimen includes other DNA sequences encoding the same CDR3. This chain links TRBV25-1 with TRBJ1-1; D is unresolved. The CDR3 runs 11 residues. The ends were cut back, 7 bases at V and 2 bases at J, with 5 bases in the middle. CDR1 is MGHDK and CDR2 is SYGVNS in the germline V gene. The CDR3 spells CASTLNTEAFF. In DNA, the CDR3 is TGTGCCAGCACCCTAAACACTGAAGCTTTCTTT.